This T cell receptor beta chain was sequenced in a study of Ad26.COV2.S vaccination and SARS-CoV-2 variants. Overall study findings and caveats: Higher spike-specific TCR breadth was found in vaccine recipients than in placebo recipients. The authors reported substantial breadth in spike-specific CD8+ and CD4+ T cell responses after vaccination.

For this clone: Its matching antigen is unknown. The junction does not match germline at one end; this may be a read error.

The protocol was immunoSEQ multiplex PCR, while the TCRdb copy is restricted to in-frame clones and leaves out a portion. The sample yields 500,000 or so clones, roughly nine tenths seen once. As for treatment: over 15 received Ad26.COV2.S at low or high dose, single or two shots; 5 received placebo; per-sample allocation not given. Repertoires come from day 63 after the first vaccine or placebo injection. CDR1 and CDR2 from the germline V gene are SGDLS and YYNGEE. CDR3 length equals 11 residues. The receptor was isolated from a person between 18 and 65 years old who received the Ad26.COV2.S COVID-19 vaccine or a placebo. The chain has TRBV9 and TRBJ1-2; TRBD1 might be the D (5 bases). Sequenced here: peripheral blood, sampled in a trial of Ad26.COV2.S vaccine versus placebo. DNA for the CDR3: TGTGCCAGCAGCAAGGAGACAGATATGAACTTC. Translating gives CASSKETDMNF. Filled out from reference TRBV9 and TRBJ1-2, the complete variable domain reads DSGVTQTPKHLITATGQRVTLRCSPRSGDLSVYWYQQSLDQGLQFLIQYYNGEERAKGNILERFSAQQFPDLHSELNLSSLELGDSALYFCASSKETDMNFGSGTRLTVV.